Shown below are 2 T cell receptor beta chains from a single sample sequenced in a study of human T cells and chemical hapten exposure. TCRdb ran MiXCR on the RACE reads and lists one entry per CDR3 protein. The sample lists around 110,000 distinct CDR3 sequences, 9.5% to 13% occurring once. Time point here: patch test 1, 2 weeks after DPC sensitization. Treatment indicated: therapeutic diphenylcyclopropenone sensitization with weekly scalp DPC. The sequencing used whole blood, collected in connection with sensitization to the hapten diphenylcyclopropenone (DPC). The receptors were sampled from a woman in her 50s with alopecia areata. Some clones in this sample may be carry-over from other donors' samples.

As for this clonotype: One end of the junction fails to match germline, which may point to a read error. CDR3 in amino acids: CASRPSLAGPTDTRYF. As DNA, the CDR3 is TGTGCCAGCAGGCCCTCCCTAGCGGGTCCCACAGATACGCGGTATTTT. V usage is TRBV6-6 and J usage is TRBJ2-3, with 8 bases that match TRBD2. The CDR3 sequence is 16 residues long. Looked up from germline, CDR1 is MNHNY and CDR2 is SVGAGI (reference sequence).

This clonotype was counted at least ten times. The V gene is TRBV2, the J gene TRBJ1-5, with a weak D call TRBD1 (5 bases). Germline-derived CDR1 and CDR2 are SNHLY and FYNNEI. V dropped 1 base and J dropped 5 bases, with 12 bases sitting between them. There are 15 residues in the CDR3. The CDR3 DNA reads TGTGCCAGCAGTGAAGGGAGGGTGGGGGATCAGCCCCAGCATTTT. Encoded protein: CASSEGRVGDQPQHF.